This is a list of T cell receptor beta chains from one sample in a study of cytomegalovirus exposure and HLA in healthy donors. TCRdb's copy holds only in-frame clones and misses some; the assay was immunoSEQ multiplex PCR. This table has 140,000 to 150,000 clones, more than 70% appearing once. Sequencing was done on a sample of PBMCs. The receptor source for this set is a woman aged 40 to 50 in good health and CMV-seronegative. Both conserved end residues are part of each CDR3. The order of the fields is J gene, D gene, V gene, clone size, CDR3 protein, CDR3 DNA. D genes are given only for firm matches. For some rows the clone size is stated as once, few or many, or as a class when expanded; others skip it.

TRBJ2-1	TRBD2	TRBV10-3	.	CAISDPGLAGTYNEQFF	TGTGCCATCAGTGACCCCGGACTAGCGGGCACATACAATGAGCAGTTCTTC
TRBJ2-6	.	TRBV7-9	.	CASSLRSLESGANVLTF	TGTGCCAGCAGCTTACGGTCTCTTGAATCTGGGGCCAACGTCCTAACTTTC
TRBJ2-7	.	TRBV7-6	.	CASSPPTGYEQYF	TGTGCCAGCAGCCCCCCGACAGGCTACGAGCAGTACTTC
TRBJ2-3	.	TRBV7-6	.	CASSYTWGRTDTQYF	TGTGCCAGCAGCTATACTTGGGGCCGCACAGATACGCAGTATTTT
TRBJ2-2	.	TRBV7-7	.	CASSSRDRFANTGELFF	TGTGCCAGCAGCTCCCGCGACAGGTTCGCGAACACCGGGGAGCTGTTTTTT
TRBJ2-1	TRBD1	TRBV11-3	.	CASSSGQGSYNEQFF	TGTGCCAGCAGCTCTGGACAGGGTTCCTACAATGAGCAGTTCTTC
TRBJ1-1	.	TRBV27	few	CASSWASYTEAFF	TGTGCCAGCAGTTGGGCAAGTTACACTGAAGCTTTCTTT
TRBJ1-2	.	TRBV30	.	CAWSVPLGHYGYTF	TGTGCCTGGAGTGTACCCCTGGGGCACTATGGCTACACCTTC
TRBJ1-1	.	TRBV6-5	once	CASIPSRVNTEAFF	TGTGCCAGCATCCCCTCCCGAGTGAACACTGAAGCTTTCTTT
TRBJ2-7	.	TRBV11-2	once	CASSLIKGLREQYF	TGTGCCAGCAGCTTAATAAAGGGGCTGCGCGAGCAGTACTTC
TRBJ2-1	TRBD2	TRBV7-9	.	CASSLVTLAGGEQFF	TGTGCCAGCAGCTTAGTAACGCTAGCGGGAGGGGAGCAGTTCTTC
TRBJ2-1	TRBD2	TRBV29-1	.	CSVEVGRGNNEQFF	TGCAGCGTTGAAGTGGGGAGGGGCAACAATGAGCAGTTCTTC
TRBJ1-6	.	TRBV7-9	.	CASSFSGWANSPLHF	TGTGCCAGCAGCTTCTCAGGGTGGGCTAATTCACCCCTCCACTTT
TRBJ2-2	.	TRBV5-4	.	CASSLASAGYTGELFF	TGTGCCAGCAGCTTGGCCTCCGCGGGCTACACCGGGGAGCTGTTTTTT
TRBJ2-3	.	TRBV10-2	few	CASSDRPYGGDTQYF	TGCGCCAGCAGTGATCGGCCCTATGGGGGGGATACGCAGTATTTT
TRBJ2-7	TRBD1	TRBV2	.	CASSGAGGLAHEQYF	TGTGCCAGCAGTGGGGCAGGGGGCTTAGCCCACGAGCAGTACTTC
TRBJ2-5	TRBD2	TRBV7-9	.	CASSLARGGQTQYF	TGTGCCAGCAGCTTAGCGCGCGGGGGTCAGACCCAGTACTTC
TRBJ2-5	.	TRBV5-1	.	CASSSGLAETQYF	TGCGCCAGCAGCTCAGGGTTAGCAGAGACCCAGTACTTC
TRBJ2-1	TRBD2	TRBV19	.	CASTGGANEQFF	TGTGCCTCAACGGGGGGGGCCAATGAGCAGTTCTTC
TRBJ2-7	TRBD1	TRBV5-1	.	CASSLAGQGAELMYF	TGCGCCAGCAGCTTGGCCGGACAGGGTGCAGAATTGATGTACTTC
TRBJ1-3	.	TRBV9	.	CASSVGPPGNTIYF	TGTGCCAGCAGCGTAGGGCCGCCCGGAAACACCATATATTTT
TRBJ2-2	TRBD2	TRBV27	.	CASSLPSGTGELFF	TGTGCCAGCAGTTTGCCTAGCGGAACCGGGGAGCTGTTTTTT
TRBJ2-7	TRBD1	TRBV6-6	few	CASSYGGTGSYEQYF	TGTGCCAGCAGTTATGGTGGGACAGGGTCCTACGAGCAGTACTTC
TRBJ2-3	TRBD2	TRBV6-4	.	CASSDVGLAGDTQYF	TGTGCCAGCAGTGACGTTGGGCTAGCGGGAGATACGCAGTATTTT
TRBJ1-1	TRBD1	TRBV19	once	CASSIGGTANTEAFF	TGTGCCAGTAGTATAGGGGGGACAGCGAACACTGAAGCTTTCTTT
TRBJ1-2	.	TRBV27	.	CASSHAPGGEWLTNYGYTF	TGTGCCAGCAGTCACGCCCCCGGGGGAGAGTGGCTTACTAACTATGGCTACACCTTC
TRBJ2-7	.	TRBV6-6	.	CASSYSSGGYEQYF	TGTGCCAGCAGTTACAGCTCAGGGGGGTACGAGCAGTACTTC
TRBJ2-1	TRBD2	TRBV10-2	.	CANSRTSGGAGSYNEQFF	TGCGCCAACAGCAGAACTAGCGGGGGGGCGGGGTCCTACAATGAGCAGTTCTTC
TRBJ2-7	TRBD1	TRBV27	.	CASSLGTGSSYEQYF	TGTGCCAGCAGTTTAGGGACAGGGAGCTCCTACGAGCAGTACTTC
TRBJ1-3	TRBD1	TRBV18	.	CASSTGQGLNTIYF	TGTGCCAGCTCAACAGGACAGGGTTTAAACACCATATATTTT
TRBJ2-1	TRBD1	TRBV27	once	CASRSDRGLYNEQFF	TGTGCCAGCAGGTCAGACAGGGGTCTCTACAATGAGCAGTTCTTC
TRBJ2-1	TRBD2	TRBV6-1	.	CASSAPSGNEQFF	TGTGCCAGCAGCGCCCCTAGCGGCAATGAGCAGTTCTTC